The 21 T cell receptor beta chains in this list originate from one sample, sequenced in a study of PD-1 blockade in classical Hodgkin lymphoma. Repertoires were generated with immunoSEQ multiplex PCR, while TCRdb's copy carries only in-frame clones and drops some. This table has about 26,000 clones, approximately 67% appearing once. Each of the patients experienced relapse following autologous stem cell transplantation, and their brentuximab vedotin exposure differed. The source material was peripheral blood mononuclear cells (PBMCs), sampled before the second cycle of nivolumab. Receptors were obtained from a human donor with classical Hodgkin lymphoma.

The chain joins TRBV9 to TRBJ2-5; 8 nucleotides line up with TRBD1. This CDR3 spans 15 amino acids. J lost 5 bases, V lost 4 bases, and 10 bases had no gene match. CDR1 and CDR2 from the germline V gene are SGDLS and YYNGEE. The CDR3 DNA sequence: TGTGCCAGCAGCCCAGCCTCAGGGGGCTGGGAGACCCAGTACTTC. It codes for CASSPASGGWETQYF.

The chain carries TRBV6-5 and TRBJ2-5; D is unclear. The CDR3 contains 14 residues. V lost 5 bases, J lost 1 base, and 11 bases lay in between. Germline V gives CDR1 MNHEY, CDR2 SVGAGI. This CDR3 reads CASSPTLIQETQYF. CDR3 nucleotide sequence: TGTGCCAGCAGTCCGACCTTAATCCAAGAGACCCAGTACTTC.

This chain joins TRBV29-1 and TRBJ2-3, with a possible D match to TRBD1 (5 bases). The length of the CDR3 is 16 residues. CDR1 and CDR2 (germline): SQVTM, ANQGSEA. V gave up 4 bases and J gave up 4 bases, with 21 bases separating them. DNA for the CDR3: TGCAGCGTTGTGCGAGACAGTTTTTTTCAGGCAGATACGCAGTATTTT. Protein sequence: CSVVRDSFFQADTQYF.

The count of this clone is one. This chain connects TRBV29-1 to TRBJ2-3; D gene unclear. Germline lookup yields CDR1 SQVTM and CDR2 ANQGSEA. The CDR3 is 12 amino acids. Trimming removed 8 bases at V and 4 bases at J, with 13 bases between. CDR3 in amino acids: CSTRQGPDTQYF. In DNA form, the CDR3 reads TGCAGCACCCGTCAAGGACCAGATACGCAGTATTTT.

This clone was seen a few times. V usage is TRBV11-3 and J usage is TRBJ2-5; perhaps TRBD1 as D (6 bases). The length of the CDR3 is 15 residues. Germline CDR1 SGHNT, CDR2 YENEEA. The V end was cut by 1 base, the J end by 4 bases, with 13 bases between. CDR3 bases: TGTGCCAGCAGCTTAGGAGGGGGTAAACGAGAGACCCAGTACTTC. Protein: CASSLGGGKRETQYF.

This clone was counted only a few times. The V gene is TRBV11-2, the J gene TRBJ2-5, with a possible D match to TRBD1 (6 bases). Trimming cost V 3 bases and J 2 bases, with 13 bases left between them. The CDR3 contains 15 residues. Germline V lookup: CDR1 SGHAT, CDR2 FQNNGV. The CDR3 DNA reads TGTGCCAGCAGCTTCTTACAGGGTTTGCAAGAGACCCAGTACTTC. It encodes CASSFLQGLQETQYF.

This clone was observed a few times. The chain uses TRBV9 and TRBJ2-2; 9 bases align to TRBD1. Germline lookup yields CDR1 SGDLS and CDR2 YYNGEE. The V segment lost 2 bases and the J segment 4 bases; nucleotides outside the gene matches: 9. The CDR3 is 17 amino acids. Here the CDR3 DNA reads TGTGCCAGCAGCGTTGACTTGGGACAGGGTGGCACCGGGGAGCTGTTTTTT. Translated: CASSVDLGQGGTGELFF.

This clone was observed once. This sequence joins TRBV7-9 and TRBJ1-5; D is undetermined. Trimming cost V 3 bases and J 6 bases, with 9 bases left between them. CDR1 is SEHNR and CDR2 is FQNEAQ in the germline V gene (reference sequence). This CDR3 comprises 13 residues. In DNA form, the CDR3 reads TGTGCCAGCAGCTTCGATGTTGCTCAGCCCCAGCATTTT. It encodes CASSFDVAQPQHF.

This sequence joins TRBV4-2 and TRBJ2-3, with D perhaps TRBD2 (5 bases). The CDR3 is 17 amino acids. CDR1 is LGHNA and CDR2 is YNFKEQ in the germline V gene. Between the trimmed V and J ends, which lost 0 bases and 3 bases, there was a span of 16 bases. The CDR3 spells CASSQEQIGLATDTQYF. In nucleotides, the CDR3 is TGTGCCAGCAGCCAAGAACAAATTGGGCTAGCAACAGATACGCAGTATTTT.

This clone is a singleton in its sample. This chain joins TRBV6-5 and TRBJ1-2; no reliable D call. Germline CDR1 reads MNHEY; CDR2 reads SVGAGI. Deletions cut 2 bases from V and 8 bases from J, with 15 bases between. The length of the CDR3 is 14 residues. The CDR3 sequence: CASSYDPTGRGYTF. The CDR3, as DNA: TGTGCCAGCAGTTACGACCCCACCGGTAGAGGCTACACCTTC.

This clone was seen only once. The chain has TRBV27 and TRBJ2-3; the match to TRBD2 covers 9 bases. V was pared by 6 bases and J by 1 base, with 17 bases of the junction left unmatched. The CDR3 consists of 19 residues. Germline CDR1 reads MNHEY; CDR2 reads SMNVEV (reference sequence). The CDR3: CASSFRLDPLAGGTDTQYF. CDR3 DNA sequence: TGTGCCAGCAGCTTCAGATTGGACCCTTTAGCGGGGGGCACAGATACGCAGTATTTT.

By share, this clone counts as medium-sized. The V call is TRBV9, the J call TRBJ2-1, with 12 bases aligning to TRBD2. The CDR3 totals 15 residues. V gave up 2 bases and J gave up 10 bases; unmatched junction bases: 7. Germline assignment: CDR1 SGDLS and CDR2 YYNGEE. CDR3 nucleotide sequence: TGTGCCAGCAGCGTCTCGACTAGCGGGAGCCGCGAGCAGTTCTTC. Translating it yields CASSVSTSGSREQFF.

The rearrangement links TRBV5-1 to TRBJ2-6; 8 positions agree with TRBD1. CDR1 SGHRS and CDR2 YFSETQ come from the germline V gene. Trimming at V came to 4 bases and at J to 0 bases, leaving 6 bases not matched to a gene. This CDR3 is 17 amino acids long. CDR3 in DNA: TGCGCCAGCAGCGGGGGAGGACAGGGCTCTGGGGCCAACGTCCTGACTTTC. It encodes CASSGGGQGSGANVLTF.

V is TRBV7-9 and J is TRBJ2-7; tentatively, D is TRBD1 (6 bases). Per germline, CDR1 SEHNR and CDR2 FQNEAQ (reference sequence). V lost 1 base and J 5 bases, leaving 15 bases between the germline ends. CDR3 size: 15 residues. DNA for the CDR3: TGTGCCAGCAGCTTAGGCAGGGGCCAGATTCACGAGCAGTACTTC. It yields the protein CASSLGRGQIHEQYF.

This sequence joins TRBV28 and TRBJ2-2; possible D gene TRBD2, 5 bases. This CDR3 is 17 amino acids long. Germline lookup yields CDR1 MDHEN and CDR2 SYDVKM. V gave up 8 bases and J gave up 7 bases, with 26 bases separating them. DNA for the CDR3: TGTGCCAGCCACGAAACGACGGGGTCGAACTTGGGCGGGGAGCTGTTTTTT. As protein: CASHETTGSNLGGELFF.

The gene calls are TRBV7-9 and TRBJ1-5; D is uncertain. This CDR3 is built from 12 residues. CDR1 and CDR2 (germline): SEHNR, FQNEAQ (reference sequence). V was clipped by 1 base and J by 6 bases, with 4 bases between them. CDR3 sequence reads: CASSLGSQPQHF. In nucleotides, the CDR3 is TGTGCCAGCAGCTTAGGCAGTCAGCCCCAGCATTTT.

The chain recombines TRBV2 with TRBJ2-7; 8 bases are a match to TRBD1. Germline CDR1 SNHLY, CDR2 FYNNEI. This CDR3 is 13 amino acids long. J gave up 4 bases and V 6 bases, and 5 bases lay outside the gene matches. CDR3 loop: CASRRQGAYEQYF. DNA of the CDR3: TGTGCCAGCAGAAGGCAGGGGGCTTACGAGCAGTACTTC.

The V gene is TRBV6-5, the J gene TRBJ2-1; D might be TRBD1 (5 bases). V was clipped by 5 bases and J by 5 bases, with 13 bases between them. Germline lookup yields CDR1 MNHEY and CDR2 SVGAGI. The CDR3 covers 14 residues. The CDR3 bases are TGTGCCAGCAGTAGACTCATGGGGCACAATGAGCAGTTCTTC. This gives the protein CASSRLMGHNEQFF.

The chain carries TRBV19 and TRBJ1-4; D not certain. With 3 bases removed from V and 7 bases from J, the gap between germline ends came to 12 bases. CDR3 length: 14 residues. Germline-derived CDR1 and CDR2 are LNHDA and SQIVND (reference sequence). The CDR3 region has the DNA TGTGCCAGTAGTATTGGACCCTGGGGTGAAAAACTGTTTTTT. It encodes CASSIGPWGEKLFF.

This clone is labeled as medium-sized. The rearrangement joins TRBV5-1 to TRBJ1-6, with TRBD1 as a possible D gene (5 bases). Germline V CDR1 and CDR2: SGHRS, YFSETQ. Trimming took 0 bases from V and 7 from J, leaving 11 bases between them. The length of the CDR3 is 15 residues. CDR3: CASSLGQGLNSPLHF. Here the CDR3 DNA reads TGCGCCAGCAGCTTGGGTCAGGGTTTGAATTCACCCCTCCACTTT.

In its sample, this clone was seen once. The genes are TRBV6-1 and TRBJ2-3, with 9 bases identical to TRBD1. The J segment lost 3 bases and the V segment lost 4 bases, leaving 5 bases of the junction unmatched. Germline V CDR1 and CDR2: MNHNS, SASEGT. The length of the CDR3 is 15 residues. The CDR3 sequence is CASSVRDRDTDTQYF. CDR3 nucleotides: TGTGCCAGCAGTGTCCGGGACAGGGATACAGATACGCAGTATTTT.